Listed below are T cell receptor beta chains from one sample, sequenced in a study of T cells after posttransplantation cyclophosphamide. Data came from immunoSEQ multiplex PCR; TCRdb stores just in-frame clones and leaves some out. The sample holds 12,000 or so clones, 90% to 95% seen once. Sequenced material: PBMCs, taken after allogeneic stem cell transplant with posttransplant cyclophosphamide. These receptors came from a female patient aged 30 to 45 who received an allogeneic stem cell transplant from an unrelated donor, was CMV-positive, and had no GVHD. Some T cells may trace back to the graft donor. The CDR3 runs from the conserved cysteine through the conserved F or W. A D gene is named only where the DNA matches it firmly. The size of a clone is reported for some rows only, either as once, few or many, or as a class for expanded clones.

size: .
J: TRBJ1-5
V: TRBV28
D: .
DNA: TGTGCCAGCAGTCCCCAAGAGTGGGGAGTCGGTCAGCCCCAGCATTTT
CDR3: CASSPQEWGVGQPQHF

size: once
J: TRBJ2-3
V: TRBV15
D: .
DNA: TGTGCCACCAGCAGAGATAAAAGCGATACGCAGTATTTT
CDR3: CATSRDKSDTQYF

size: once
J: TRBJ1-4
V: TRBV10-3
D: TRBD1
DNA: TGTGCCATCAGTGAGTCTACAGGGGGCTGGAATGAAAAACTGTTTTTT
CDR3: CAISESTGGWNEKLFF

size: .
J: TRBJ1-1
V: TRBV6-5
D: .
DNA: TGTGCCAGCATCCCGCAGGGCAGCACTGAAGCTTTCTTT
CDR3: CASIPQGSTEAFF

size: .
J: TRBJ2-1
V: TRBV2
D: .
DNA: TGTGCCAGCAGAGCCCGGGGGACCTCCTACAATGAGCAGTTCTTC
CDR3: CASRARGTSYNEQFF

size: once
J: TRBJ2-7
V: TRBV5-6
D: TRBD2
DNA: TGTGCCAGCAGCTTTGGACCAGCGGGGCTAGAGCAGTACTTC
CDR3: CASSFGPAGLEQYF

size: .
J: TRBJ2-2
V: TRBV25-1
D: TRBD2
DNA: TGTGCCAGCAGTGGGCGGACGGGGGGAACCGGGGAGCTGTTTTTT
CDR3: CASSGRTGGTGELFF

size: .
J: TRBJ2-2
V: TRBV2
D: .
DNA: TGTGCCAGCAGTGAAGGGTGGAGAACTAACACCGGGGAGCTGTTTTTT
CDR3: CASSEGWRTNTGELFF

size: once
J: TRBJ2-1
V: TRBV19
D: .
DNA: TGTGCCAGTAGTTTAACAGGGAGCTCCTACAATGAGCAGTTCTTC
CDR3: CASSLTGSSYNEQFF

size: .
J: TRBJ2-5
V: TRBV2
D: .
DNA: TGTGCCTCCCGGAGACAGGTAGAGACCCAGTACTTC
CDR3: CASRRQVETQYF

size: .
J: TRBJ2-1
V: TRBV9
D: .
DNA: TGTGCCAGCAGCCCGCAGGGCACCGATGAGCAGTTCTTC
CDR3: CASSPQGTDEQFF

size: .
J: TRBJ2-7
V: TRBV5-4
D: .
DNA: TGCGCCAGCAGCCAAGAGTCATTGCCAGGGTCCTACGAGCAGTACTTC
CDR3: CASSQESLPGSYEQYF

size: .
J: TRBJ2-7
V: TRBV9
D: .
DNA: TGTGCCAGCAGCGTAGGCCAGCTAGGCTACGAGCAGTACTTC
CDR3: CASSVGQLGYEQYF

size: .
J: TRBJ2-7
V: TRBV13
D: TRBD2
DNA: TGTGCCAGCAGCTTATCTAGCGGGAGGGTGAGGACTAACGAGCAGTACTTC
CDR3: CASSLSSGRVRTNEQYF

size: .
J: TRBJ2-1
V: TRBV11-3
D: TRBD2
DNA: TGTGCCAGCAGCCCGACTAGCGGGAGTGGTAATGAGCAGTTCTTC
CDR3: CASSPTSGSGNEQFF

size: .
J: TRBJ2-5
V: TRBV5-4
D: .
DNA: TGTGCCAGCAGCTCTGGGGGCCAGGGTCAAGAGACCCAGTACTTC
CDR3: CASSSGGQGQETQYF

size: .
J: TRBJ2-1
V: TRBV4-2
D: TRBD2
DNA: TGTGCCAGCAGCCAAGATTGGGCTAGCGGGAGTTGGGATGAGCAGTTCTTC
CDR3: CASSQDWASGSWDEQFF

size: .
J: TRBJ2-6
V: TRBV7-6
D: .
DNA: TGTGCCAGCAGCCGTCAGGTCGGGGAGCGCCGGGCCAACGTCCTGACTTTC
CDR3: CASSRQVGERRANVLTF

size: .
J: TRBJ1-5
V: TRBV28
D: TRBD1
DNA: TGTGCCAGCAGTCAGTACAGGGGTGCTAGCAATCAGCCCCAGCATTTT
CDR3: CASSQYRGASNQPQHF

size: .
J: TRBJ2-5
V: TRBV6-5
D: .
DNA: TGTGCCAGCAGTTCCGGGGGAGCGAGTGTGAGAACCCAGTACTTC
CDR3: CASSSGGASVRTQYF

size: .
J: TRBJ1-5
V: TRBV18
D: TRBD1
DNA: TGTGCCAGCTCACCTTCCGGGACAGGGAGTGGTCAGCCCCAGCATTTT
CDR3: CASSPSGTGSGQPQHF

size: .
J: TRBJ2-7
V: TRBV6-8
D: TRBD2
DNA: TGTGCCAGCAGTTACCGTAGCGGGGGCTCTTACGAGCAGTACTTC
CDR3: CASSYRSGGSYEQYF

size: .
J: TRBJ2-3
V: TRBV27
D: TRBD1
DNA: TGTGCCAGCAGTTTTCTGGACAGGCGAGGAACAGATACGCAGTATTTT
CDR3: CASSFLDRRGTDTQYF

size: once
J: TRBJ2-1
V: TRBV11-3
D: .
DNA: TGTGCCAGCAGCTTAGTATCCGGAGTCCACAATGAGCAGTTCTTC
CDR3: CASSLVSGVHNEQFF

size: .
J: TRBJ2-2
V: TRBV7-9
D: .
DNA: TGTGCCAGCAGCCTAGGCGGAGGGAACACCGGGGAGCTGTTTTTT
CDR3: CASSLGGGNTGELFF

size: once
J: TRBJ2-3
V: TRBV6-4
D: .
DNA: TGTGCCAGCAGTGACTCTCTGGATACGCAGTATTTT
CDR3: CASSDSLDTQYF

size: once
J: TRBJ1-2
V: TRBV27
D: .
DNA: TGTGCCAGCAGTTTACAGGGAGGGAACTATGGCTACACCTTC
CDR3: CASSLQGGNYGYTF

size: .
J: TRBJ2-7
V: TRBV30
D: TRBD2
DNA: TGTGCCTGGGGGGGCGGGCCTGCTTGGACTAGCGGGAGTGTCGACGAGCAGTACTTC
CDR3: CAWGGGPAWTSGSVDEQYF

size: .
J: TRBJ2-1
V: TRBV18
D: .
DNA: TGTGCCAGCTCACCACAGCGGAAGACACACAATGAGCAGTTCTTC
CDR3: CASSPQRKTHNEQFF

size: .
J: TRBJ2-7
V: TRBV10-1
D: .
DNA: TGCGCCAGCAGTGAATCGGGCTACGAGCAGTACTTC
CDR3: CASSESGYEQYF

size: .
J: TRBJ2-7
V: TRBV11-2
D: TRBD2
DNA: TGTGCCAGCAGCCATCGACTAGCGGGAGAGGGCGAGCAGTACTTC
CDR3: CASSHRLAGEGEQYF

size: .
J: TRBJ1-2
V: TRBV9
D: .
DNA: TGTGCCAGCAGCGAGGAGGGGTGGGGACGCTATGGCTACACCTTC
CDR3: CASSEEGWGRYGYTF

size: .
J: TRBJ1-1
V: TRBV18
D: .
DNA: TGTGCCAGCTCACCATCAGGGGCGAACACTGAAGCTTTCTTT
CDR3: CASSPSGANTEAFF

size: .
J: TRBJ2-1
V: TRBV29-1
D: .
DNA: TGCAGCTCACGAGAGGCAGCTAAAGGCCTTTACAATGAGCAGTTCTTC
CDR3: CSSREAAKGLYNEQFF

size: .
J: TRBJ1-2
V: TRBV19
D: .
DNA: TGTGCCAGTAGTATAAGGACAGTCAGAGCTAACTATGGCTACACCTTC
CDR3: CASSIRTVRANYGYTF

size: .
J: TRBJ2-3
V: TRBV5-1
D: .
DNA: TGCGCCAGCAGCTTGGCGGGGACTACAGATACGCAGTATTTT
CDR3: CASSLAGTTDTQYF

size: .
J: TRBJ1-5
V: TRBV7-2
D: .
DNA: TGTGCCAGCAGCTTAGTAGTACAGGACCTCCAGCCCCAGCATTTT
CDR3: CASSLVVQDLQPQHF